These T cell receptor beta chains were read from a single sample in a study of vaccination and CD4 T cells after COVID-19. MiXCR was run by TCRdb on the PCR reads, yielding one entry per CDR3 protein. The repertoire holds approximately 20,000 distinct CDR3 sequences, with 55% to 65% as singletons. These receptors' targets are unknown. The starting material was CD4+ T cells from blood, cultured in vitro, obtained before SARS-CoV-2 vaccination. The receptors stem from a human donor who received a COVID-19 vaccine. Each CDR3 is given with its conserved first and last residue. A D gene is named only where the DNA matches it firmly.

d_call: .
v_call: TRBV6-2/TRBV6-3
j_call: TRBJ2-3
cdr3_aa: CASSPGETDTQYF

d_call: TRBD2
v_call: TRBV6-2/TRBV6-3
j_call: TRBJ2-2
cdr3_aa: CASSSASGGIGELFF

d_call: TRBD1
v_call: TRBV12-3/TRBV12-4
j_call: TRBJ1-1
cdr3_aa: CASSRGGLNTEAFF

d_call: .
v_call: TRBV2
j_call: TRBJ1-6
cdr3_aa: CATILGLGSPLHF

d_call: .
v_call: TRBV2
j_call: TRBJ1-6
cdr3_aa: CASSDANSPLHF

d_call: TRBD1
v_call: TRBV7-2
j_call: TRBJ2-1
cdr3_aa: CASRAGQGAYNEQFF

d_call: TRBD1
v_call: TRBV6-1
j_call: TRBJ1-1
cdr3_aa: CASIPGGLNTEAFF

d_call: .
v_call: TRBV6-1
j_call: TRBJ1-1
cdr3_aa: CASSEAEGEAFF

d_call: .
v_call: TRBV19
j_call: TRBJ1-3
cdr3_aa: CASSPSGGLGNTIYF

d_call: TRBD1
v_call: TRBV6-1
j_call: TRBJ1-5
cdr3_aa: CASRGTERNQPQHF

d_call: .
v_call: TRBV11-2
j_call: TRBJ2-7
cdr3_aa: CASSLSRTESNEQYF

d_call: .
v_call: TRBV12-3/TRBV12-4
j_call: TRBJ2-1
cdr3_aa: CASSRNNEQFF

d_call: TRBD1
v_call: TRBV12-3/TRBV12-4
j_call: TRBJ2-1
cdr3_aa: CASRSPGQGNEQFF

d_call: .
v_call: TRBV2
j_call: TRBJ2-7
cdr3_aa: CASRLLPADEQYF

d_call: .
v_call: TRBV11-2
j_call: TRBJ1-1
cdr3_aa: CASSSPAYYTEAFF

d_call: TRBD1
v_call: TRBV2
j_call: TRBJ1-5
cdr3_aa: CASSEAGQGGQPQHF

d_call: TRBD1
v_call: TRBV24-1
j_call: TRBJ2-3
cdr3_aa: CATSAGGEDTQYF

d_call: .
v_call: TRBV10-1
j_call: TRBJ2-7
cdr3_aa: CASSESGLNEQYF

d_call: TRBD1
v_call: TRBV7-9
j_call: TRBJ1-2
cdr3_aa: CASSLSTGVGYGYTF

d_call: TRBD1
v_call: TRBV20-1
j_call: TRBJ2-7
cdr3_aa: CSARELGQGTYEQYF

d_call: .
v_call: TRBV5-4
j_call: TRBJ1-1
cdr3_aa: CARTGTEAFF

d_call: .
v_call: TRBV18
j_call: TRBJ2-3
cdr3_aa: CASSPLADTQYF

d_call: .
v_call: TRBV11-3
j_call: TRBJ2-3
cdr3_aa: CASRSPTRDTQYF

d_call: .
v_call: TRBV29-1
j_call: TRBJ1-2
cdr3_aa: CSVEGIPNYGYTF

d_call: .
v_call: TRBV19
j_call: TRBJ1-6
cdr3_aa: CASSSLQGNGSPLHF

d_call: TRBD2
v_call: TRBV6-2/TRBV6-3
j_call: TRBJ2-1
cdr3_aa: CASSYPPGTSGGAVEFF

d_call: .
v_call: TRBV19
j_call: TRBJ1-2
cdr3_aa: CASHHTDTLGYTF

d_call: .
v_call: TRBV6-1
j_call: TRBJ2-3
cdr3_aa: CASSEGVSASDTQYF

d_call: TRBD2
v_call: TRBV5-1
j_call: TRBJ2-5
cdr3_aa: CASSSGGGAVKTQYF

d_call: TRBD1
v_call: TRBV24-1
j_call: TRBJ2-5
cdr3_aa: CATSDPSRTGYQETQYF

d_call: .
v_call: TRBV6-1
j_call: TRBJ2-7
cdr3_aa: CASSEVLGASYEQYF

d_call: TRBD2
v_call: TRBV20-1
j_call: TRBJ2-3
cdr3_aa: CSASLYGAGGQDTQYF

d_call: .
v_call: TRBV6-1
j_call: TRBJ1-2
cdr3_aa: CASSRGEGSYGYTF

d_call: .
v_call: TRBV6-2/TRBV6-3
j_call: TRBJ2-2
cdr3_aa: CASYLSRRGADTGELFF

d_call: .
v_call: TRBV11-2
j_call: TRBJ2-1
cdr3_aa: CASSPLGWAHNEQFF

d_call: TRBD1
v_call: TRBV6-1
j_call: TRBJ1-6
cdr3_aa: CASLLGQADSPLHF

d_call: .
v_call: TRBV10-3
j_call: TRBJ2-7
cdr3_aa: CAGEVAYSYEQYF

d_call: .
v_call: TRBV19
j_call: TRBJ1-1
cdr3_aa: CASSIGGAAMNTEAFF

d_call: .
v_call: TRBV19
j_call: TRBJ1-2
cdr3_aa: CASSIRRQSYGYTF

d_call: TRBD1
v_call: TRBV7-3
j_call: TRBJ1-6
cdr3_aa: CASSQGQGANSPLHF

d_call: .
v_call: TRBV6-1
j_call: TRBJ1-6
cdr3_aa: CASTLSQAGAHNSPLHF

d_call: TRBD1
v_call: TRBV20-1
j_call: TRBJ1-6
cdr3_aa: CSARGETGNSPLHF

d_call: TRBD1
v_call: TRBV6-1
j_call: TRBJ2-3
cdr3_aa: CASSGLDRVADTQYF

d_call: .
v_call: TRBV27
j_call: TRBJ1-6
cdr3_aa: CASSLFAGGSYNSPLHF

d_call: TRBD2
v_call: TRBV6-1
j_call: TRBJ2-7
cdr3_aa: CASIGLAGVSYEQYF

d_call: TRBD1
v_call: TRBV6-5
j_call: TRBJ1-2
cdr3_aa: CASSFRQGWYGYTF

d_call: .
v_call: TRBV6-1
j_call: TRBJ1-4
cdr3_aa: CASSEGWEIRPEKLYF

d_call: TRBD2
v_call: TRBV10-3
j_call: TRBJ2-7
cdr3_aa: CAISVSSGLSYEQYF

d_call: .
v_call: TRBV19
j_call: TRBJ1-6
cdr3_aa: CASSINRDNSPLHF

d_call: .
v_call: TRBV25-1
j_call: TRBJ2-3
cdr3_aa: CASSEYGGAGTDTQYF

d_call: .
v_call: TRBV10-1
j_call: TRBJ1-2
cdr3_aa: CASSPGTGYGYTF

d_call: .
v_call: TRBV20-1
j_call: TRBJ2-7
cdr3_aa: CSATRRGEQYF

d_call: .
v_call: TRBV20-1
j_call: TRBJ1-2
cdr3_aa: CSASWTVNGYTF

d_call: .
v_call: TRBV12-3/TRBV12-4
j_call: TRBJ2-1
cdr3_aa: CASSFRRGFDEQFF

d_call: .
v_call: TRBV2
j_call: TRBJ1-2
cdr3_aa: CASSGEGENYGYTF